This T cell receptor beta chain comes out of a study of blood T cells in healthy people across ages. Broader study findings: Older individuals had lower TCR beta diversity per million T cells (the decline was roughly linear). One million T cells yielded diversity estimates that were considered underestimates.

Extraction yielded at least 5 micrograms of total RNA per sample. Of note for this clonotype: Antigen unknown. With a much larger clone just one base away, this may be a read error.

A second about 7 to 11 cycle PCR used barcoded and J-beta primers. TCRdb processed the 5' RACE reads anew with MiXCR; each CDR3 protein has one entry. The sample has about 1 million distinct CDR3 sequences; roughly 45% are singletons. Germline V gene sequence: CDR1 LNHNV, CDR2 YYDKDF (reference sequence). V gave up 6 bases and J gave up 11 bases; unmatched junction bases: 13. The CDR3 runs to 14 residues. The TCR was taken from a woman aged 60 to 75 in good health. The specimen sequenced was blood. V and J are TRBV15 and TRBJ2-5; TRBD1 aligns across 9 bases. In DNA, the CDR3 is TGTGCCACCAGTCCGGGACAGGGTGTGGCTGAGCAGTACTTC. It codes for CATSPGQGVAEQYF.